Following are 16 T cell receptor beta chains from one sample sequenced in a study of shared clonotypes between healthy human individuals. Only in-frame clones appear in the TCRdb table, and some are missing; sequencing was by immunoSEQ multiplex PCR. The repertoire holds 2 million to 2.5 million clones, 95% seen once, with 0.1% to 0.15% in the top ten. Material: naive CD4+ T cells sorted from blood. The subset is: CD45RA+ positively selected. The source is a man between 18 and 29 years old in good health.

CDR3 protein: CASSIRGAENTEAFF. CDR3 DNA sequence: TGTGCCAGTAGTATAAGGGGGGCTGAGAACACTGAAGCTTTCTTT. The chain is built from TRBV19 and TRBJ1-1, with D possibly TRBD1 on 6 matching bases. Trimming pared 2 bases from V and 1 base from J, leaving 11 bases between. CDR3 length equals 15 residues. Germline-derived CDR1 and CDR2 are LNHDA and SQIVND (reference sequence).

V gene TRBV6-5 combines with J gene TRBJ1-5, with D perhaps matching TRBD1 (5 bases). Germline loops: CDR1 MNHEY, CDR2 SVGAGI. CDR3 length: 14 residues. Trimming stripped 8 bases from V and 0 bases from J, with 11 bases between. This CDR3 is CASGDLNSNQPQHF. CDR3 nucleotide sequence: TGTGCCAGCGGGGACCTGAATAGCAATCAGCCCCAGCATTTT.

The DNA of the CDR3 is TGTGCCAGCAGCCAACGGGACAGGGGCTATGGCTACACCTTC. Its translation: CASSQRDRGYGYTF. The chain links TRBV7-8 to TRBJ1-2, with 10 bases identical to TRBD1. CDR1 and CDR2 from the germline V gene are SGHVS and FQNEAQ. V was pared by 5 bases and J by 4 bases, with 4 bases of the junction left unmatched. The CDR3 covers 14 residues.

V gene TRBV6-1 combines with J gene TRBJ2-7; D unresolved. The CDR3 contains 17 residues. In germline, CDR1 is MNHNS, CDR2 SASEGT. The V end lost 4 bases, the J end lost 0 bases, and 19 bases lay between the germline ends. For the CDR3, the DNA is TGTGCCAGCAGTGTCCACATTCGGGCCTTGACCTCCTACGAGCAGTACTTC. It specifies CASSVHIRALTSYEQYF.

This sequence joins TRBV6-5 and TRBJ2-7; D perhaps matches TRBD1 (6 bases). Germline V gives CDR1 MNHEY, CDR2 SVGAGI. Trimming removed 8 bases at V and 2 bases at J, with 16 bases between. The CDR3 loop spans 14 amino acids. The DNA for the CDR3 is TGTGCCAGCGCCCAGGGGCTCAGAACCTACGAGCAGTACTTC. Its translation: CASAQGLRTYEQYF.

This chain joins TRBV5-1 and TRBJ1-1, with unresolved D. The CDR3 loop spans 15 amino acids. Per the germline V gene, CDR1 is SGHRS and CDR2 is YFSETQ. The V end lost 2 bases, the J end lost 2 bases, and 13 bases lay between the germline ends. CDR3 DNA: TGCGCCAGCAGCTTTAACGGGAACCTCAACACTGAAGCTTTCTTT. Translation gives CASSFNGNLNTEAFF.

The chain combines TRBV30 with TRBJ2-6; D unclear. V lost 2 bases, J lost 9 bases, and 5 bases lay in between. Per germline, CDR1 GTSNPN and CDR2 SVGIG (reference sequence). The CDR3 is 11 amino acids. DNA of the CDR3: TGTGCCTGGAGTATTGACAACGTCCTGACTTTC. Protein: CAWSIDNVLTF.

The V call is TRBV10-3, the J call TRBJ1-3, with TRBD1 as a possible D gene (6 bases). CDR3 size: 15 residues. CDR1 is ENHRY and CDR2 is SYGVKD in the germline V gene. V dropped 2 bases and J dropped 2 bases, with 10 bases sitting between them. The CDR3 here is CAISEGQTPGNTIYF. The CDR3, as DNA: TGTGCCATCAGTGAGGGACAGACACCTGGAAACACCATATATTTT.

The CDR3 loop reads CAACRVWNSPLHF. In nucleotides, the CDR3 is TGTGCCGCCTGTCGGGTCTGGAATTCACCCCTCCACTTT. The chain combines TRBV6-6 with TRBJ1-6; D ambiguous. The ends were cut back, 11 bases at V and 7 bases at J, with 15 bases in the middle. The germline V gene encodes CDR1 MNHNY and CDR2 SVGAGI (reference sequence). The CDR3 runs to 13 residues.

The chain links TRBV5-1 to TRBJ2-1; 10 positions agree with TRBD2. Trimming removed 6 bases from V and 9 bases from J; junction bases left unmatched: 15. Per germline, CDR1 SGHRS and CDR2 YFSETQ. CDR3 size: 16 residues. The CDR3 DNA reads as TGCGCCAGCATCCCCAGCGGCCTAGCGGGAGTAGGTGAGCAGTTCTTC. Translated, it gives CASIPSGLAGVGEQFF.

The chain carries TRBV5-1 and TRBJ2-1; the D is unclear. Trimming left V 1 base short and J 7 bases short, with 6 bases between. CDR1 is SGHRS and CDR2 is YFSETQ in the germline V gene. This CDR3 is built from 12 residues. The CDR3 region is CASSLSWNEQFF. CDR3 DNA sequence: TGCGCCAGCAGCTTGAGCTGGAATGAGCAGTTCTTC.

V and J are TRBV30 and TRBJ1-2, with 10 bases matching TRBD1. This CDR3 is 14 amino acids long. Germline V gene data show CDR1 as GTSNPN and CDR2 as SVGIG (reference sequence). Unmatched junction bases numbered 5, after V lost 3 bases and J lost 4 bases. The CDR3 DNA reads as TGTGCCTGGAGGACAGGGGGCGCAGGCTATGGCTACACCTTC. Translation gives CAWRTGGAGYGYTF.

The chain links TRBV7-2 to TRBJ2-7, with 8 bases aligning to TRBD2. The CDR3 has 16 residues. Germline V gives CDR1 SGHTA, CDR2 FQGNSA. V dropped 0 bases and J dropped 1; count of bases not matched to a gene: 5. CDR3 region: CASSLATGGNSYEQYF. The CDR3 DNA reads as TGTGCCAGCAGCTTAGCCACGGGAGGGAATTCCTACGAGCAGTACTTC. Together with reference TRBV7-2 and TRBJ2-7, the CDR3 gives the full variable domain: GAGVSQSPSNKVTEKGKDVELRCDPISGHTALYWYRQSLGQGLEFLIYFQGNSAPDKSGLPSDRFSAERTGGSVSTLTIQRTQQEDSAVYLCASSLATGGNSYEQYFGPGTRLTVT.

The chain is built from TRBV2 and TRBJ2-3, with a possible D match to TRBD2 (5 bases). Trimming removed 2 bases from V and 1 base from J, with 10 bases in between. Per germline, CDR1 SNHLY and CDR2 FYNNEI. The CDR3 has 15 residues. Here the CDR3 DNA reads TGTGCCAGCAGTGAAAGCGGCATACGCACAGATACGCAGTATTTT. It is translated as CASSESGIRTDTQYF.

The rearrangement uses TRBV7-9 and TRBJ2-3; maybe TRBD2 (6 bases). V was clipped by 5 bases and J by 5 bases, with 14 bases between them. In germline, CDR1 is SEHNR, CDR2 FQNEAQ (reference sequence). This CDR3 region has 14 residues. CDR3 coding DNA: TGTGCCAGCAGCCGTTCCGGGGGAATAGATACGCAGTATTTT. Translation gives CASSRSGGIDTQYF.

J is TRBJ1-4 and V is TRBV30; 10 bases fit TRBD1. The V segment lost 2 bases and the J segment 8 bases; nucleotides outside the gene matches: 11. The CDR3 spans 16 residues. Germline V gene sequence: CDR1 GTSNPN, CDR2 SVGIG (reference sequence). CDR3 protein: CAWSSTGGGIYEKLFF. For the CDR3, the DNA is TGTGCCTGGAGTTCGACAGGGGGCGGTATTTACGAAAAACTGTTTTTT.